This is a list of T cell receptor beta chains from one sample in a study of T cell responses to AZD1222 COVID-19 vaccine. Method: immunoSEQ multiplex PCR; TCRdb's copy keeps in-frame clones and lacks some. The table records about 130,000 clones, around 83% of them present only once. Sequenced here: peripheral blood, sampled 28 days after the second AZD1222 dose. Receptor source: an adult who received the AZD1222 COVID-19 vaccine. Each CDR3 is given without its conserved first and last residue. Fields, in order: D gene, V gene, J gene, CDR3 protein. A D gene is named only where the DNA matches it firmly.

d_gene: TRBD1
v_gene: TRBV19
j_gene: TRBJ1-5
CDR3aa: ASSIDRGYSNQPQH

d_gene: TRBD1
v_gene: TRBV28
j_gene: TRBJ1-1
CDR3aa: ASSSGQGDTEAF

d_gene: TRBD2
v_gene: TRBV7-6
j_gene: TRBJ2-1
CDR3aa: ATGGLDDNEQF

d_gene: -
v_gene: TRBV6-1
j_gene: TRBJ2-7
CDR3aa: ASSEEAFSYEQY

d_gene: -
v_gene: TRBV2
j_gene: TRBJ1-1
CDR3aa: ASSANGNTEAF

d_gene: -
v_gene: TRBV18
j_gene: TRBJ1-6
CDR3aa: ASSPRDDGALH

d_gene: -
v_gene: TRBV11-3
j_gene: TRBJ2-6
CDR3aa: ASSLVIGLDGANVLT

d_gene: TRBD2
v_gene: TRBV28
j_gene: TRBJ2-1
CDR3aa: ASSRTSGGDNEQF

d_gene: -
v_gene: TRBV30
j_gene: TRBJ1-1
CDR3aa: AWSRPVGNTEAF

d_gene: -
v_gene: TRBV7-9
j_gene: TRBJ2-3
CDR3aa: ASSLEGGFVDTQY

d_gene: TRBD2
v_gene: TRBV18
j_gene: TRBJ2-1
CDR3aa: ASSRSGGEYNEQF

d_gene: TRBD1
v_gene: TRBV6-5
j_gene: TRBJ1-1
CDR3aa: ASSWGQGGEAF

d_gene: -
v_gene: TRBV12-3/TRBV12-4
j_gene: TRBJ2-5
CDR3aa: ASSLGETQY

d_gene: -
v_gene: TRBV5-1
j_gene: TRBJ1-2
CDR3aa: ASSPDRLSDYGYT

d_gene: -
v_gene: TRBV3-1/TRBV3-2
j_gene: TRBJ2-2
CDR3aa: ASIGPGDTGELF

d_gene: -
v_gene: TRBV24-1
j_gene: TRBJ2-1
CDR3aa: ATEGVIYNEQF

d_gene: -
v_gene: TRBV3-1/TRBV3-2
j_gene: TRBJ2-7
CDR3aa: ASSHSVPGEQY

d_gene: -
v_gene: TRBV5-6
j_gene: TRBJ1-5
CDR3aa: ASSSPRRNQPQH

d_gene: TRBD2
v_gene: TRBV3-1/TRBV3-2
j_gene: TRBJ2-3
CDR3aa: ASSHNGLAGGPKGTQY

d_gene: -
v_gene: TRBV11-3
j_gene: TRBJ2-2
CDR3aa: ASSFLGAYANTGELF

d_gene: -
v_gene: TRBV5-8
j_gene: TRBJ2-2
CDR3aa: ASSPPQGTGELF

d_gene: -
v_gene: TRBV3-1/TRBV3-2
j_gene: TRBJ1-1
CDR3aa: ASSQATGNTEAF

d_gene: -
v_gene: TRBV19
j_gene: TRBJ1-5
CDR3aa: ASSIGRKGNQPQH

d_gene: -
v_gene: TRBV7-3
j_gene: TRBJ2-1
CDR3aa: ASSENGVVYNEQF

d_gene: TRBD2
v_gene: TRBV5-1
j_gene: TRBJ2-5
CDR3aa: ASNRGGAEETQY

d_gene: -
v_gene: TRBV2
j_gene: TRBJ1-6
CDR3aa: ASTSADRNSPLH

d_gene: -
v_gene: TRBV9
j_gene: TRBJ1-2
CDR3aa: ASSVAGRINYGYT

d_gene: -
v_gene: TRBV28
j_gene: TRBJ2-6
CDR3aa: ASSESSGANVLT

d_gene: -
v_gene: TRBV5-6
j_gene: TRBJ2-5
CDR3aa: ASSLRGPQETQY

d_gene: -
v_gene: TRBV6-5
j_gene: TRBJ1-3
CDR3aa: ASSPTGSGNTIY